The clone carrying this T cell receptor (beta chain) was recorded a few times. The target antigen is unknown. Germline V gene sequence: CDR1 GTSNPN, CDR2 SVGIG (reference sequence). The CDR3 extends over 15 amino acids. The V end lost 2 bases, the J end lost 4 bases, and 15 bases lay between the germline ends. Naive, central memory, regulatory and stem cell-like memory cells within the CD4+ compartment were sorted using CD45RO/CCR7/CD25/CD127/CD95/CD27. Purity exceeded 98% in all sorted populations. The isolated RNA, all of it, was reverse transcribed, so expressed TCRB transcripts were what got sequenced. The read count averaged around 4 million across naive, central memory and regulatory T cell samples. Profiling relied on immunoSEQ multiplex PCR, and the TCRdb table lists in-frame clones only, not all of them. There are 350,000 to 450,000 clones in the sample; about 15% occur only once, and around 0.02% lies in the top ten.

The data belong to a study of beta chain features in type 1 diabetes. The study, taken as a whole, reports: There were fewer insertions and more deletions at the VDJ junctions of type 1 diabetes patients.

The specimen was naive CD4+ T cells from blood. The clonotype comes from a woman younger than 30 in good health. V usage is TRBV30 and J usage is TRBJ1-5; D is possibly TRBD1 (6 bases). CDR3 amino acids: CAWSIEGVGNQPQHF. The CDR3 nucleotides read TGTGCCTGGAGTATTGAGGGGGTGGGAAATCAGCCCCAGCATTTT.